These 13 T cell receptor beta chains share one sample of origin, sequenced in a study of cytomegalovirus exposure and HLA in healthy donors. PCR primers comprised 60 Vbeta and 13 Jbeta primers. Profiled with immunoSEQ multiplex PCR; TCRdb holds only in-frame clones, not every one. There are about 180,000 clones in the sample; about three quarters occur only once, and approximately 2.3% lies in the top ten. Sequenced: PBMCs. The receptors here all came from a female donor in good health and CMV-seronegative.

The chain uses TRBV5-4 and TRBJ2-5; 12 nucleotides align to TRBD2. The end of the DNA aligns better with TRBJ2-7, so the J call may be wrong. CDR3 size: 16 residues. CDR1 SGHNT and CDR2 YYREEE come from the germline V gene (reference sequence). CDR3 residues: CASSSASGRVLHEQYF. CDR3 in DNA: TGTGCCAGCAGCTCGGCTAGCGGGAGGGTTCTCCACGAGCAGTACTTC.

The chain recombines TRBV13 with TRBJ2-7, with D tentatively TRBD2 (6 bases). The germline V and J ends were trimmed by 7 bases and 6 bases, with 16 bases remaining between them. Germline loops: CDR1 PRHDT, CDR2 FYEKMQ (reference sequence). The CDR3 totals 13 residues. The CDR3 nucleotides read TGTGCCAGCATCGGGGGTGGAGGTGGCGAGCAGTACTTC. It translates to CASIGGGGGEQYF.

The rearrangement uses TRBV7-9 and TRBJ1-4; D might be TRBD1 (5 bases). The V and J ends lost 1 base and 7 bases respectively, with 13 bases between them. The CDR3 has 15 amino acids. Germline loops: CDR1 SEHNR, CDR2 FQNEAQ (reference sequence). The CDR3 is CASSLGTGGGEKLFF. CDR3 in DNA: TGTGCCAGCAGCTTAGGGACTGGGGGAGGTGAAAAACTGTTTTTT.

V is TRBV28 and J is TRBJ2-1, with 12 bases aligning to TRBD2. The CDR3 runs 19 residues. Losses at the gene ends were 4 bases for V and 4 bases for J; bases not matched to a gene: 14. Per the germline V gene, CDR1 is MDHEN and CDR2 is SYDVKM. The CDR3 bases are TGTGCCAGCAGTTCACCCGATCCTGGACTAGCGGGACTTTACAATGAGCAGTTCTTC. Its protein is CASSSPDPGLAGLYNEQFF.

The CDR3 sequence is CASSPSPGTGDTIYF. The DNA of the CDR3 is TGTGCCAGCAGCCCTTCCCCCGGGACAGGGGACACCATATATTTT. The chain joins TRBV6-6 to TRBJ1-3; 10 nucleotides line up with TRBD1. The J segment lost 8 bases and the V segment lost 6 bases, leaving 10 bases of the junction unmatched. CDR1 is MNHNY, CDR2 SVGAGI, per germline (reference sequence). The CDR3 covers 15 residues.

The table lists this clone with a few counts. The chain joins TRBV7-8 to TRBJ2-7; perhaps TRBD1 as D (5 bases). V was shortened by 5 bases and J by 2 bases, with 16 bases between the two germline ends. The CDR3 runs to 15 residues. Germline V gives CDR1 SGHVS, CDR2 FQNEAQ. This CDR3 is CASSPLKQAPYEQYF. Here the CDR3 DNA reads TGTGCCAGCAGCCCCCTGAAACAGGCCCCCTACGAGCAGTACTTC.

This clone has more than one count but fewer than ten. The chain recombines TRBV6-4 with TRBJ2-1; 9 bases line up with TRBD2. CDR1 MRHNA and CDR2 SNTAGT come from the germline V gene. The CDR3 has 15 residues. V gave up 3 bases and J gave up 8 bases; unmatched junction bases: 8. The chain's CDR3 is CASSEGGGAVHEQFF. The CDR3 coding sequence is TGTGCCAGCAGTGAGGGCGGGGGGGCCGTCCATGAGCAGTTCTTC.

This clone was recorded a few times. This chain uses TRBV29-1 with TRBJ1-1; possibly TRBD1 for D (5 bases). The germline CDR1 and CDR2 sequences are SQVTM and ANQGSEA. Trimming left V 4 bases short and J 10 bases short, with 10 bases between. The CDR3 sequence is 10 residues long. The CDR3: CSVGGGRAFF. In DNA form, the CDR3 reads TGCAGCGTTGGGGGGGGGAGAGCTTTCTTT. Supplemented by reference TRBV29-1 and TRBJ1-1, the full variable domain reads SAVISQKPSRDICQRGTSLTIQCQVDSQVTMMFWYRQQPGQSLTLIATANQGSEATYESGFVIDKFPISRPNLTFSTLTVSNMSPEDSSIYLCSVGGGRAFFGQGTRLTVV.

V and J are TRBV11-3 and TRBJ1-1; D gene unclear. The CDR3 consists of 13 residues. V was trimmed by 4 bases and J by 1 base, leaving 7 bases between them. Germline values: CDR1 SGHNT, CDR2 YENEEA. CDR3 sequence (DNA): TGTGCCAGCAGCTCCGGTAGGAACACTGAAGCTTTCTTT. Translation gives CASSSGRNTEAFF.

J is TRBJ2-7 and V is TRBV14; TRBD1 matches 7 bases. Unmatched junction bases numbered 4, after V lost 3 bases and J lost 2 bases. CDR3 length: 14 amino acids. CDR1 and CDR2 (germline): SGHDN, FVKESK. CDR3 coding DNA: TGTGCCAGCAGCCACCGACAGGGCCCCTACGAGCAGTACTTC. Translating gives CASSHRQGPYEQYF.

This clone was seen a single time. J is TRBJ2-5 and V is TRBV10-3, with 7 bases lining up with TRBD1. The CDR3 is made up of 13 amino acids. Germline V gene lookup returns CDR1 ENHRY and CDR2 SYGVKD. With V trimmed by 2 bases and J by 3 bases, 0 bases remained unmatched. The CDR3 DNA follows: TGTGCCATCAGTGAGACAGGGGAAGAGACCCAGTACTTC. Translating gives CAISETGEETQYF.

This rearrangement joins TRBV27 to TRBJ1-4; 10 positions match TRBD1. CDR3 length equals 14 residues. V lost 5 bases, J lost 8 bases, and 5 bases stayed unmatched. Germline-derived CDR1 and CDR2 are MNHEY and SMNVEV (reference sequence). The CDR3 DNA is TGTGCCAGCAGTAAGGACAGGGGGAAGGAAAAACTGTTTTTT. Protein: CASSKDRGKEKLFF.

This chain uses TRBV5-1 with TRBJ1-4; weak D call: TRBD1 (6 bases). V was clipped by 7 bases and J by 4 bases, with 14 bases between them. The V gene's germline CDR1 is SGHRS and CDR2 YFSETQ. The CDR3 totals 14 residues. Here the CDR3 reads CASGIRDNNEKLFF. CDR3 bases: TGCGCCAGCGGGATTCGGGACAATAATGAAAAACTGTTTTTT.